The 14 T cell receptor beta chains presented below share a single source sample, sequenced in a study of CD8 T cells in ankylosing spondylitis. One entry per CDR3 protein results from TCRdb running MiXCR on the 5' RACE reads. In the table there are 300,000 to 350,000 distinct CDR3 sequences, 20% to 25% of which are singletons. The sequencing input was blood, either unsorted or a sorted T cell fraction (not recorded which). These receptors all come from a female donor with ankylosing spondylitis or in good health (not recorded which).

In this sample, this clonotype turned up a few times. The chain recombines TRBV20-1 with TRBJ2-7; D is unclear. The CDR3 length is 14 residues. The germline V and J ends were trimmed by 0 bases and 4 bases, with 13 bases remaining between them. Per germline, CDR1 DFQATT and CDR2 SNEGSKA (reference sequence). DNA for the CDR3: TGCAGTGCTAGAGATCGGGCGACCTTGTACGAGCAGTACTTC. This translates into CSARDRATLYEQYF.

The table lists this clonotype with a few counts. The J gene is TRBJ1-3, the V gene TRBV12-3 or TRBV12-4, with D perhaps TRBD1 (6 bases). The CDR3 loop spans 15 amino acids. The germline V and J ends were trimmed by 8 bases and 3 bases, with 17 bases remaining between them. CDR3 nucleotide sequence: TGTGCCAGCCGAGCGGGGGGCGCGGGTGGAAACACCATATATTTT. Its protein product is CASRAGGAGGNTIYF.

This clonotype rates as medium-sized (0.01 to 0.1%). This chain connects TRBV5-6 to TRBJ2-3, with unresolved D. Trimming removed 0 bases at V and 1 base at J, with 6 bases between. The CDR3 has 14 residues. CDR1 and CDR2 from the germline V gene are SGHDT and YYEEEE. The CDR3 coding sequence is TGTGCCAGCAGCTTGGGTCTCGGCACAGATACGCAGTATTTT. This encodes CASSLGLGTDTQYF.

The V call is TRBV4-2, the J call TRBJ2-7; 11 nucleotides agree with TRBD1. This CDR3 has 16 residues. After removal of 0 bases from V and 4 bases from J, the junction contained 5 bases not matched to a gene. Germline V lookup: CDR1 LGHNA, CDR2 YNFKEQ. The CDR3 nucleotides are TGTGCCAGCAGCCAAGAGGGACAGGGGGAAGGTTACGAGCAGTACTTC. Its translation is CASSQEGQGEGYEQYF.

The rearrangement uses TRBV6-1 and TRBJ2-1; D possibly corresponds to TRBD2 (5 bases). Germline V gene data show CDR1 as MNHNS and CDR2 as SASEGT. Trimming took 1 base from V and 9 from J, leaving 13 bases between them. The CDR3 runs 14 residues. The CDR3 sequence: CASSEVGDSLEQFF. CDR3 nucleotide sequence: TGTGCCAGCAGTGAAGTCGGGGATTCTCTTGAGCAGTTCTTC.

The genes are TRBV12-3 or TRBV12-4 and TRBJ1-2; possibly TRBD1 for D (5 bases). The CDR3 contains 14 residues. V was pared by 7 bases and J by 5 bases, with 17 bases between. The CDR3 region is CASTLGGTEYGYTF. In nucleotides, the CDR3 is TGTGCCAGCACACTAGGCGGGACCGAATATGGCTACACCTTC.

The table lists this clonotype with many counts. The chain uses TRBV20-1 and TRBJ2-7; 8 nucleotides line up with TRBD2. The CDR3 contains 13 residues. The germline V gene encodes CDR1 DFQATT and CDR2 SNEGSKA (reference sequence). V shed 1 base, J shed 6 bases, and the junction held 5 bases outside the gene matches. The CDR3 DNA reads TGCAGTGCTAGAGGGGCAGCGGGAGTCGAGCAGTACTTC. Translation gives CSARGAAGVEQYF.

The chain recombines TRBV6-1 with TRBJ1-1; the match to TRBD1 covers 11 bases. Germline V gene lookup returns CDR1 MNHNS and CDR2 SASEGT. Trimming took 5 bases from V and 4 from J; bases not matched to a gene: 3. This CDR3 has 14 amino acids. CDR3 sequence: CASSLDRGLTEAFF. CDR3 nucleotides: TGTGCCAGCAGTCTGGACAGGGGGCTCACTGAAGCTTTCTTT.

The table lists this clonotype with a few counts. The rearrangement joins TRBV29-1 to TRBJ2-5, with D possibly being TRBD1 (5 bases). CDR1 and CDR2 (germline): SQVTM, ANQGSEA. The CDR3 runs 13 residues. Trimming took off 5 bases at V and 0 bases at J, with 10 bases between the two ends. The chain's CDR3 is CSVLSTDQETQYF. CDR3 DNA: TGCAGCGTTCTGTCGACAGACCAAGAGACCCAGTACTTC.

This clonotype was found a few times. The V call is TRBV29-1, the J call TRBJ1-1; TRBD1 matches at 8 bases. Looked up from germline, CDR1 is SQVTM and CDR2 is ANQGSEA. This CDR3 is 15 amino acids long. The ends lost 4 bases at V and 4 bases at J; junction bases unmatched: 11. The CDR3 region is CSVVYRGFVGTEAFF. CDR3 nucleotide sequence: TGCAGCGTTGTCTACAGGGGGTTTGTGGGCACTGAAGCTTTCTTT.

This clonotype was found many times. DNA for the CDR3: TGTGCCAGCAGTCCCGGGACTAGCGGGAGGGCAGATACGCAGTATTTT. It yields the protein CASSPGTSGRADTQYF. The chain employs TRBV28 and TRBJ2-3; 16 nucleotides agree with TRBD2. The junction had 3 bases not matched to a gene; V was cut back by 5 bases and J by 4 bases. Germline assignment: CDR1 MDHEN and CDR2 SYDVKM. The length of the CDR3 is 16 residues.

CDR3 nucleotides: TGTGCCACCGCCTCCGGGACTAGCCGCTACAATGAGCAGTTCTTC. Translated, it gives CATASGTSRYNEQFF. V usage is TRBV15 and J usage is TRBJ2-1; TRBD2 aligns across 9 bases. The CDR3 is made up of 15 amino acids. From germline, CDR1 is LNHNV and CDR2 YYDKDF (reference sequence). V was clipped by 8 bases and J by 3 bases; unmatched bases: 8. Based on the CDR3 plus reference TRBV15 and TRBJ2-1, the full variable domain is DAMVIQNPRYQVTQFGKPVTLSCSQTLNHNVMYWYQQKSSQAPKLLFHYYDKDFNNEADTPDNFQSRRPNTSFCFLDIRSPGLGDTAMYLCATASGTSRYNEQFFGPGTRLTVL.

The chain carries TRBV5-4 and TRBJ2-6; 7 bases map to TRBD1. Losses at the gene ends were 1 base for V and 0 bases for J; bases not matched to a gene: 4. The CDR3 loop spans 17 amino acids. Germline CDR1 and CDR2: SGHNT and YYREEE (reference sequence). The CDR3 reads CASSLNRGDSGANVLTF. The CDR3 DNA reads TGTGCCAGCAGCTTGAACAGGGGCGACTCTGGGGCCAACGTCCTGACTTTC.

This clonotype was seen a few times. The chain is built from TRBV11-3 and TRBJ1-1, with D uncertain. This CDR3 comprises 13 residues. V lost 3 bases and J 7 bases, leaving 12 bases between the germline ends. The V gene's germline CDR1 is SGHNT and CDR2 YENEEA. The CDR3 here is CASSFSFRGEAFF. The CDR3 coding sequence is TGTGCCAGCAGCTTCTCGTTCCGGGGTGAAGCTTTCTTT.